This T cell receptor (beta chain) emerged from a study of T cell repertoires in cytomegalovirus infection. Study summary: Used in the study were CMV epitopes, some recently identified and HLA-C-restricted, others well-studied and HLA-B-restricted. Public TCR beta signatures were indicative of both CMV infection and a matching HLA type. Points from the study as a whole: Public TCR beta family frequency separated CMV-and-HLA carriers, including in an independent cohort. The study found HLA-C-restricted CMV-specific TCR beta clonotypes dominating the ex vivo response.

Looked up from germline, CDR1 is LGHNA and CDR2 is YSLEER. V was pared by 2 bases and J by 2 bases, with 5 bases of the junction left unmatched. The CDR3 is 16 residues long. Turning to this clonotype: Its target is unknown.

TCRdb analysed the reads with MiXCR anew, one entry per CDR3 protein. The data hold under 120,000 distinct CDR3 sequences, with 42% observed a single time. The source was CD8+ T cells from cultured PBMCs, collected from culture after CMV antigen stimulation. The V and J genes are TRBV4-3 and TRBJ2-3; 9 bases are a match to TRBD2. The TCR was taken from a human donor in good health (CMV status not recorded). Some clones in this sample may be carry-over from other donors' samples. The CDR3 spells CASSQRLADTTDTQYF. The CDR3, as DNA: TGCGCCAGCAGCCAACGACTAGCGGACACCACAGATACGCAGTATTTT.